This T cell receptor beta chain was retrieved from a study of T cell responses to AZD1222 COVID-19 vaccine (dated by TCRdb to about 2021). About the study as a whole: TCR sequencing covered about 230 trial participants: roughly 200 given two doses of AZD1222 and 26 given two doses of MenACWY control vaccine. Trial participants were enrolled into age subgroups of 18-55, 56-69 and 70-plus years, which contained around 150, 28 and 57 TCR-sequenced participants, respectively.

V is shortened by 4 bases, J by 0 bases, and the region joining them spans 10 bases. The CDR3 starts with the cysteine, ends with the phenylalanine, and has 15 residues. Only the CDR3 region is kept as DNA, spanning 45 bases read in frame from base 1. CDR1 and CDR2 were assigned from the germline V gene as SGHAT and FQNNGV. In light of the paper, this sample's time point label describes: baseline before first vaccination. Taken with the paper, the label for treatment or condition translates to: meningococcal conjugate vaccine given as trial control. Vaccinee samples were obtained from the UK trials COV001 and COV002, which included a single-blind randomized controlled phase 2/3 trial of AZD1222 (ChAdOx1 nCoV-19) in healthy adults. For TCRbeta chain sequencing, PBMC samples were collected from trial participants at day 0 and at day 28 after the second dose. The investigation overall reported the following: Nearly half of unique spike-specific TCRs reportedly recognized epitopes outside regions mutated in the B.1.351 and B.1.1.7 variants. After two AZD1222 doses, spike-specific TCR breadth and depth were significantly higher than at day 0 and than in MenACWY recipients. Because no samples from the day 14 peak response were available, repertoires could be characterized only after the peak T cell response. Participants were mostly white British, with more females than males. The authors suggested clonal diversity may have been underestimated. CD4 TCRs associated with the vaccine covered the entire spike protein, and the dominant responses were in regions 160-218 and 743-854. Conclusions about previously exposed vaccinees were limited because only six AZD1222 recipients were SARS-CoV-2 seropositive at baseline. The 56-69-year group was small, and its depth increase did not reach significance, likely because of low power.

The CDR3 regions of human TCRbeta chains were analyzed by immunosequencing. On the study's bioinformatics: Repertoire TCRs were matched against a reference library of SARS-CoV-2-specific TCRs generated with the MIRA antigen-specificity platform. Breadth was defined as the fraction of unique TCRs that were SARS-CoV-2-associated, and depth was defined as the fraction of total T cells that were SARS-CoV-2-associated. Using the MIRA data, every spike-specific TCR was mapped to the spike region that the TCR reacted to and assigned to either a CD4 or a CD8 class. Log10-transformed breadth and depth values were compared by one-way ANOVA with Sidak's multiple comparisons tests. Held by TCRdb, this immuneACCESS table contains in-frame sequences only and omits some clones. Under half of the omission traces to an unresolved V gene where checked; the cause of the rest is unknown. That table gives V, J and clone size, and the DNA gave D and trimming. The sample table holds 100,000 to 150,000 clones, of which 90% were seen once. The ten largest clonotypes hold 4.4% of the sample.

Concerning this clone: Which antigen it targets is not known. No much larger clonotype is one base removed from it; base qualities were not supplied.

The chain is made from TRBV11-2 and TRBJ2-1, with no confident D gene call. The clonotype comes from an adult in good health. Sequenced here: peripheral blood, sampled on day 0 of MenACWY control vaccination. The CDR3 sequence is CASSSVLSSYNEQFF. The nucleotide sequence reads as follows: TGTGCCAGCAGCTCCGTGTTGAGCTCCTACAATGAGCAGTTCTTC.